This T cell receptor (beta chain) was captured in a study of blood T cell repertoires in COVID-19. This table comes from immunoSEQ multiplex PCR, and its TCRdb copy is limited to in-frame clones, with some not included. Here the sample spans 250,000 to 300,000 clones, roughly 80% being singletons. Enrollees, about 18 to 95 years old, lived in some 24 US areas. A COVID-19 case was met by exposed participants within 2 weeks before study entry. The sequence derives from a middle-aged man who had been exposed to COVID-19. Sequences were obtained from PBMCs or T cells enriched from blood (not recorded which).

In nucleotides, the CDR3 is TGTGCCAGCAGCCAAGCTATTTCTGATACGCAGTATTTT. Protein product: CASSQAISDTQYF. V and J are TRBV4-2 and TRBJ2-3; unclear D gene. This CDR3 is built from 13 residues. The germline CDR1 and CDR2 sequences are LGHNA and YNFKEQ. With 1 base removed from V and 6 bases from J, the gap between germline ends came to 8 bases.